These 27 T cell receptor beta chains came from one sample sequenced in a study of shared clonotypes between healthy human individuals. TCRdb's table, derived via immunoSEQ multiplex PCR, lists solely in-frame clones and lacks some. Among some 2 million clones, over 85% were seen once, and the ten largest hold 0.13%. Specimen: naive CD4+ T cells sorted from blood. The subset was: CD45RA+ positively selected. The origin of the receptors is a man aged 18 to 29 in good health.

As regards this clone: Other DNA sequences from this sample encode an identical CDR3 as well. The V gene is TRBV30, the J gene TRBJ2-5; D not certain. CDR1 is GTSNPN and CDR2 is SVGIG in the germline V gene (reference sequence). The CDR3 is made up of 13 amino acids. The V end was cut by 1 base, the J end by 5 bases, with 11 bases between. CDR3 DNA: TGTGCCTGGAGTGGGGGAATCGGGGAGACCCAGTACTTC. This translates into CAWSGGIGETQYF.

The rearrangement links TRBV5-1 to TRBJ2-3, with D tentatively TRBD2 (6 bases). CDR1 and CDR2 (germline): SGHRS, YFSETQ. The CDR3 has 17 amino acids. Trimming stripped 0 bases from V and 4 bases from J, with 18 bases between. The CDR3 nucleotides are TGCGCCAGCAGCTTGGGCGCCCGGGAGAGGGGCGCAGATACGCAGTATTTT. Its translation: CASSLGARERGADTQYF. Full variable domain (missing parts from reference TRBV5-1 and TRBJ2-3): KAGVTQTPRYLIKTRGQQVTLSCSPISGHRSVSWYQQTPGQGLQFLFEYFSETQRNKGNFPGRFSGRQFSNSRSEMNVSTLELGDSALYLCASSLGARERGADTQYFGPGTRLTVL.

DNA of the CDR3: TGTGCCAGCAGAACGGGACAGGGGGCTTCAGGGTCCTACGAGCAGTACTTC. It codes for CASRTGQGASGSYEQYF. The V and J genes are TRBV25-1 and TRBJ2-7, with TRBD1 matching over 12 bases. The CDR3 spans 17 residues. The junction had 10 bases not matched to a gene; V was cut back by 6 bases and J by 1 base. CDR1 is MGHDK and CDR2 is SYGVNS in the germline V gene.

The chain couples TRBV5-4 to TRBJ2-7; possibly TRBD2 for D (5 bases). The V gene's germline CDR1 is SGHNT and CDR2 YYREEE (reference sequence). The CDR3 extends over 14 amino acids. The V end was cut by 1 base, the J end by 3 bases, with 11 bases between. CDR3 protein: CASSLTGISYEQYF. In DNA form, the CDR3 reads TGTGCCAGCAGCTTGACGGGAATTAGCTACGAGCAGTACTTC.

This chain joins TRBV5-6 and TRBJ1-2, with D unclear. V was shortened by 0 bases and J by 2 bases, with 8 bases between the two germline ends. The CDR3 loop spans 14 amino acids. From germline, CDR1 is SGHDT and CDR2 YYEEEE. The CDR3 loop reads CASSLDSGNYGYTF. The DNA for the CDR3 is TGTGCCAGCAGCTTGGATTCGGGAAACTATGGCTACACCTTC.

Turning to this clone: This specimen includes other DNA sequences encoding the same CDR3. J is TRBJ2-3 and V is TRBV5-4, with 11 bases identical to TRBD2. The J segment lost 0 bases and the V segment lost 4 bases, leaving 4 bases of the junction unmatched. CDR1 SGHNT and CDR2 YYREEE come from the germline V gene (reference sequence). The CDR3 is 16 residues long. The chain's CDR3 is CASSLRLAGSTDTQYF. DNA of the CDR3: TGTGCCAGCAGCCTTCGACTAGCGGGGAGCACAGATACGCAGTATTTT.

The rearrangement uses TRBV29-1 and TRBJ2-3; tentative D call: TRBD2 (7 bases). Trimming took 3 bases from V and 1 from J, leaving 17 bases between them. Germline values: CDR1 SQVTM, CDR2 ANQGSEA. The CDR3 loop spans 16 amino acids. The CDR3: CSVELTAGAGTDTQYF. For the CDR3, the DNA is TGCAGCGTTGAGCTCACGGCGGGGGCGGGCACAGATACGCAGTATTTT.

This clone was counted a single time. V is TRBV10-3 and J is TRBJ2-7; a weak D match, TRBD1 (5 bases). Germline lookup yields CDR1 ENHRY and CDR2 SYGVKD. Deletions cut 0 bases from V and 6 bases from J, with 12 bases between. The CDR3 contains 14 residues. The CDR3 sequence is CAISESTPGREQYF. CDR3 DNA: TGTGCCATCAGTGAGTCGACTCCAGGGCGCGAGCAGTACTTC.

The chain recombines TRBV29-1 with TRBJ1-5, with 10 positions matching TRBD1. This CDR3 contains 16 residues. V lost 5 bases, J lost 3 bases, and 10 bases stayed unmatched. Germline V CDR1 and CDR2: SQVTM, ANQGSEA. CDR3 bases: TGCAGCGTTTCAGACCCCGGGACAGGGGTCAATCAGCCCCAGCATTTT. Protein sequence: CSVSDPGTGVNQPQHF.

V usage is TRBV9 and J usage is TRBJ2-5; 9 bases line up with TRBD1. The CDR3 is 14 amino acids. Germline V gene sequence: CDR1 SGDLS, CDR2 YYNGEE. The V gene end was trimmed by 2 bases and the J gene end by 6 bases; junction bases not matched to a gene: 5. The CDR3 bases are TGTGCCAGCAGCGTGGGGACAGGGATAAAGACCCAGTACTTC. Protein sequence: CASSVGTGIKTQYF.

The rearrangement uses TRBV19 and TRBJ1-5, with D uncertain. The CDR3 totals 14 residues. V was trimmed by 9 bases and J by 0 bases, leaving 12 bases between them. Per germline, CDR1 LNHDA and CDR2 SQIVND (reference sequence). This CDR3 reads CASHPVNSNQPQHF. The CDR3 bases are TGTGCCAGCCACCCGGTAAATAGCAATCAGCCCCAGCATTTT. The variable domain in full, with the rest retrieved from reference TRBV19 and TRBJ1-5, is DGGITQSPKYLFRKEGQNVTLSCEQNLNHDAMYWYRQDPGQGLRLIYYSQIVNDFQKGDIAEGYSVSREKKESFPLTVTSAQKNPTAFYLCASHPVNSNQPQHFGDGTRLSIL.

This chain's CDR3 is CAMGDTGSTGELFF. The DNA of the CDR3 is TGTGCCATGGGGGACACAGGTAGCACCGGGGAGCTGTTTTTT. The chain joins TRBV10-3 to TRBJ2-2; TRBD1 might be the D (6 bases). Germline V lookup: CDR1 ENHRY, CDR2 SYGVKD. There are 14 residues in the CDR3. Trimming left V 9 bases short and J 4 bases short, with 15 bases between.

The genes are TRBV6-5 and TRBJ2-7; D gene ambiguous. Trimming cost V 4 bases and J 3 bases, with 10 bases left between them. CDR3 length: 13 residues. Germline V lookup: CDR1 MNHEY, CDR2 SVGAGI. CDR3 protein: CASSFLNGYEQYF. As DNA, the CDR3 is TGTGCCAGCAGTTTTTTGAACGGCTACGAGCAGTACTTC.

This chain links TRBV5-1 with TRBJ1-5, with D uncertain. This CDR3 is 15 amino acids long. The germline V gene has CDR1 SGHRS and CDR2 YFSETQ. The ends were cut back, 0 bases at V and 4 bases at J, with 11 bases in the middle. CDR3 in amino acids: CASSLEGGQNQPQHF. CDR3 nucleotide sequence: TGCGCCAGCAGCTTGGAAGGTGGGCAGAATCAGCCCCAGCATTTT. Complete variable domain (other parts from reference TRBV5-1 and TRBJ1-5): KAGVTQTPRYLIKTRGQQVTLSCSPISGHRSVSWYQQTPGQGLQFLFEYFSETQRNKGNFPGRFSGRQFSNSRSEMNVSTLELGDSALYLCASSLEGGQNQPQHFGDGTRLSIL.

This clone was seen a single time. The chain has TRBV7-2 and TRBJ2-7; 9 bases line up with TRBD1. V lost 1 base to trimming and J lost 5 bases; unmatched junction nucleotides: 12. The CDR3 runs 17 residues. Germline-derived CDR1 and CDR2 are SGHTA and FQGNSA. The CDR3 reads CASSLVIGTGSFHEQYF. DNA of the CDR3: TGTGCCAGCAGCTTAGTAATTGGGACAGGGAGTTTCCACGAGCAGTACTTC.

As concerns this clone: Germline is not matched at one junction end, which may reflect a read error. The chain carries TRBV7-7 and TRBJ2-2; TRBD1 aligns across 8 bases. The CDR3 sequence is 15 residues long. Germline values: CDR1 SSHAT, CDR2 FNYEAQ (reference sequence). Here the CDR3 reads CASSRQGSNTGELFF. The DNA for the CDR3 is TGTGCTAGCAGCCGACAGGGGAGTAACACCGGGGAGCTGTTTTTT.

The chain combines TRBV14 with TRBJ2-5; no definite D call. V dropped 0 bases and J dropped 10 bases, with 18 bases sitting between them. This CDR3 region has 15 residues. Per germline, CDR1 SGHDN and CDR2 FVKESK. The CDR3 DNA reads TGTGCCAGCAGCCAAGAGTCCCTGAACCTATGGGGCCAGTACTTC. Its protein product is CASSQESLNLWGQYF.

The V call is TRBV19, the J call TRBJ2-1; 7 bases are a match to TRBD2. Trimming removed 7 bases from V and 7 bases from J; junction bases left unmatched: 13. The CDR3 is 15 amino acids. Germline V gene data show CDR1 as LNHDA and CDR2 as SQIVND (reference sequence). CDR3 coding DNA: TGTGCCAGTACCCCAACCGGCGGGGGAAGGAATGAGCAGTTCTTC. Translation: CASTPTGGGRNEQFF.

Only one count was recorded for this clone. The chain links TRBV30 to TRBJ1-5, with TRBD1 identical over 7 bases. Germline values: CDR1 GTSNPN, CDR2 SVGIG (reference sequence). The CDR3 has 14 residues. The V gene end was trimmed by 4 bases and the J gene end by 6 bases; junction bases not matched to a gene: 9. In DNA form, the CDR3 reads TGTGCCTGGAACCGACAGGGTGTGGGTCAGCCCCAGCATTTT. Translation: CAWNRQGVGQPQHF.

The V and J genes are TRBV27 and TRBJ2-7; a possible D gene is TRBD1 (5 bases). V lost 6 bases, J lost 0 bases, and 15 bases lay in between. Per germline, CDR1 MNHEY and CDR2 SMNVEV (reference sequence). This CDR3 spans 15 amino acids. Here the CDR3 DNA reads TGTGCCAGCAGGGGGCAGGGCTTGGCCTCCTACGAGCAGTACTTC. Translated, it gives CASRGQGLASYEQYF.

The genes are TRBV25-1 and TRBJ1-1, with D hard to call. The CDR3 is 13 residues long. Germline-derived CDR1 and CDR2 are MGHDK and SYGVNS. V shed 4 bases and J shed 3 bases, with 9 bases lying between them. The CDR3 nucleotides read TGTGCCAGCAGTGGCCCCGCGGACACTGAAGCTTTCTTT. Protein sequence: CASSGPADTEAFF.

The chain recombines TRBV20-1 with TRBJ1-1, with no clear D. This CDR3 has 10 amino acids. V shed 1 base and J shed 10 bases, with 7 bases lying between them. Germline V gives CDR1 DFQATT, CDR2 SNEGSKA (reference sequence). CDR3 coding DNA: TGCAGTGCTAGAGGAATCGGAGCTTTCTTT. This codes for CSARGIGAFF.

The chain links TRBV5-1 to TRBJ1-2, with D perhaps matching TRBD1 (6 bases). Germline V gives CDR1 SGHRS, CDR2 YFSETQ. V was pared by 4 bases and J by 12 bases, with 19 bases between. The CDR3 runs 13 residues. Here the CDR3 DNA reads TGCGCCAGCAGCCAGGGGTCGGGAGGGGAGAACACCTTC. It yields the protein CASSQGSGGENTF.

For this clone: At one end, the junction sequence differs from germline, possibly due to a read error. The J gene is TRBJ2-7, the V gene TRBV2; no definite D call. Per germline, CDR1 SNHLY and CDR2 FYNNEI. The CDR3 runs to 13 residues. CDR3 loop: CASSDDSGPIGLF. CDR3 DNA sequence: TGTGCCAGCAGTGATGACTCCGGGCCCATCGGGCTCTTC.

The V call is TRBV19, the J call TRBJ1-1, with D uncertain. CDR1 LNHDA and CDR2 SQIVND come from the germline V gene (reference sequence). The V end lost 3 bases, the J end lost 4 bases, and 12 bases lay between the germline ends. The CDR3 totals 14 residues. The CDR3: CASSMGVIGTEAFF. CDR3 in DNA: TGTGCCAGTAGTATGGGAGTGATTGGCACTGAAGCTTTCTTT.

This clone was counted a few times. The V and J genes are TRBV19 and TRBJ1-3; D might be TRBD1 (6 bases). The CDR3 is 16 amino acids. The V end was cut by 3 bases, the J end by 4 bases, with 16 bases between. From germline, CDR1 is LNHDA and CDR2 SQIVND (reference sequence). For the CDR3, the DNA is TGTGCCAGTAGTATGTCCGCGGGGGCGAGGGGAAACACCATATATTTT. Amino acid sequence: CASSMSAGARGNTIYF.

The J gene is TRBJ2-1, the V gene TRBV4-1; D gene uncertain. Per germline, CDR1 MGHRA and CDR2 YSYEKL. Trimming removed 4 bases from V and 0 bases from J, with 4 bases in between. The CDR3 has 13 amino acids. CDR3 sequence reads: CASSRSSYNEQFF. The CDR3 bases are TGCGCCAGCAGCCGAAGCTCCTACAATGAGCAGTTCTTC.